This TCR beta chain originates from a study of cytomegalovirus exposure and HLA in healthy donors. Primers: 60 Vbeta forward and 13 Jbeta reverse. Produced via immunoSEQ multiplex PCR; TCRdb's table is partial and in-frame only. The sample has around 170,000 clones; around 77% are singletons. This CDR3 comprises 15 residues. Trimming took off 3 bases at V and 3 bases at J, with 11 bases between the two ends. The germline V gene encodes CDR1 MNHNS and CDR2 SASEGT. Sequencing was done on a sample of PBMCs. This TCR derives from a man between 60 and 75 years old in good health and CMV-seronegative. This chain connects TRBV6-1 to TRBJ1-4, with D unresolved. CDR3 DNA: TGTGCCAGCAGTGACAACGGGGTCCCTAATGAAAAACTGTTTTTT. Translating gives CASSDNGVPNEKLFF.